The clone carrying this T cell receptor beta chain was recorded once. This sample was included in a study of blood T cell repertoires in COVID-19. Assay used: immunoSEQ multiplex PCR; TCRdb lists only in-frame clones, some missing. The sample gives 270,000 or so clones, approximately 81% of which show up once; around 2.9% is in the top ten. V was cut by 4 bases and J by 4 bases, with 13 bases left in between. Germline assignment: CDR1 LGHNA and CDR2 YSLEER. The CDR3 loop spans 14 amino acids. Sequencing input: peripheral blood. This rearrangement joins TRBV4-3 to TRBJ1-1, with D perhaps TRBD1 (5 bases). The receptor's source is a woman aged 18-35 years with acute or convalescent COVID-19. CDR3 sequence (DNA): TGCGCCAGCAGCCTAGCCGACAGCGCCACTGAAGCTTTCTTT. This sequence encodes CASSLADSATEAFF.